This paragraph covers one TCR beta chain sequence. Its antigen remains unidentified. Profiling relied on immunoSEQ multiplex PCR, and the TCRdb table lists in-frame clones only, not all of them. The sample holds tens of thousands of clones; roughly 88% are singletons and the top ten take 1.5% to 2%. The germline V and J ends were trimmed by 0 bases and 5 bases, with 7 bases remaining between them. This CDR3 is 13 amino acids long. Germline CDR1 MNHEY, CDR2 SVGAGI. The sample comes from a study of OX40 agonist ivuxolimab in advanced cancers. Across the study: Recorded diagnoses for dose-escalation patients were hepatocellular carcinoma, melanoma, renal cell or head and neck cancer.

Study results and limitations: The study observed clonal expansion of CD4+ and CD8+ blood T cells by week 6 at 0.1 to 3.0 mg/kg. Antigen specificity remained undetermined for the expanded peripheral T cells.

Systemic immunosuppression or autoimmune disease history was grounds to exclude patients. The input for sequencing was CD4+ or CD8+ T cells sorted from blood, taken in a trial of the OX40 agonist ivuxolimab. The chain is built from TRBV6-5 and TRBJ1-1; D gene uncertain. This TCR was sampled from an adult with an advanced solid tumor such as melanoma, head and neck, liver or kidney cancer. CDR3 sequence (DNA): TGTGCCAGCAGTTACTCTCGTAGTACTGAAGCTTTCTTT. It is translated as CASSYSRSTEAFF.